This T cell receptor beta chain is from a study of shared clonotypes between healthy human individuals. Findings and limits, study-wide: Few donors limited the genetic and exposure-history diversity represented.

Deep-level running was used for the assay. Sequencing used immunoSEQ multiplex PCR; TCRdb keeps in-frame clones, though not all of them. Of around 1.6 million clones in the sample, around 98% are singletons; the top ten hold roughly 0.45%. Adult Caucasians living in Nashville, Tennessee made up all of the donors. Germline V gene data show CDR1 as MNHEY and CDR2 as SMNVEV (reference sequence). V gave up 0 bases and J gave up 7 bases; unmatched junction bases: 12. This CDR3 contains 17 residues. Note on this clone: Its antigen is unidentified.

The sequence came from a man aged 25 to 45 in good health. The gene calls are TRBV27 and TRBJ1-5; TRBD1 agrees at 7 bases. The sample comprised naive CD4+ T cells sorted from blood. Subset in this sample: CD45RA+ positively selected. The chain's CDR3 is CASSLSKVGGARQPQHF. The CDR3 DNA is TGTGCCAGCAGTTTATCGAAGGTAGGGGGCGCAAGGCAGCCCCAGCATTTT.